Below are 15 T cell receptor beta chains sequenced from a single sample in a study of blood T cell repertoires in COVID-19. Clones were read by immunoSEQ multiplex PCR, and TCRdb kept only the in-frame ones, dropping some. The sample consists of 110,000 to 150,000 clones, under 90% of them appearing once. What was sequenced was PBMCs or T cells enriched from blood (not recorded which). The origin of the receptors is a woman under 30 who had been exposed to COVID-19.

In this sample, this clone turned up a few times. CDR3 coding DNA: TGTGCCACCAGTCCTTCTCCCGCGACAGGGGGCGGAACAGATACGCAGTATTTT. Protein: CATSPSPATGGGTDTQYF. The chain combines TRBV24-1 with TRBJ2-3; 10 bases fit TRBD1. CDR1 KGHDR and CDR2 SFDVKD come from the germline V gene. Trimming at V came to 6 bases and at J to 3 bases, leaving 14 bases not matched to a gene. The CDR3 loop spans 18 amino acids.

This chain uses TRBV6-5 with TRBJ2-1; D possibly corresponds to TRBD2 (5 bases). Germline lookup yields CDR1 MNHEY and CDR2 SVGAGI. This CDR3 is 14 amino acids long. V was clipped by 6 bases and J by 8 bases, with 17 bases between them. CDR3: CASSEGNWGHEQFF. CDR3 in DNA: TGTGCCAGCAGCGAGGGAAATTGGGGTCATGAGCAGTTCTTC.

The V gene is TRBV19, the J gene TRBJ1-1; a weak D match, TRBD1 (5 bases). The ends were cut back, 2 bases at V and 4 bases at J, with 17 bases in the middle. The germline CDR1 and CDR2 sequences are LNHDA and SQIVND (reference sequence). This CDR3 contains 16 residues. Here the CDR3 reads CASSIPHTAGGTEAFF. The CDR3 DNA reads TGTGCCAGTAGTATACCCCACACAGCGGGGGGCACTGAAGCTTTCTTT.

The chain carries TRBV15 and TRBJ1-1, with a possible D match to TRBD1 (6 bases). Germline V lookup: CDR1 LNHNV, CDR2 YYDKDF (reference sequence). CDR3 length: 14 amino acids. Trimming took off 3 bases at V and 2 bases at J, with 10 bases between the two ends. CDR3 sequence (DNA): TGTGCCACCAGCAGGGGGGCCAAAAACACTGAAGCTTTCTTT. Amino acid sequence: CATSRGAKNTEAFF. The whole variable domain, remainder taken from reference TRBV15 and TRBJ1-1, is DAMVIQNPRYQVTQFGKPVTLSCSQTLNHNVMYWYQQKSSQAPKLLFHYYDKDFNNEADTPDNFQSRRPNTSFCFLDIRSPGLGDTAMYLCATSRGAKNTEAFFGQGTRLTVV.

CDR3 sequence reads: CASSPYNSNQPQHF. Written as DNA, the CDR3 is TGTGCCAGCAGTCCTTATAATAGCAATCAGCCCCAGCATTTT. This chain joins TRBV27 and TRBJ1-5; D is undetermined. The germline V and J ends were trimmed by 5 bases and 0 bases, with 8 bases remaining between them. CDR3 size: 14 residues. Germline loops: CDR1 MNHEY, CDR2 SMNVEV (reference sequence).

This clone was counted a single time. The chain has TRBV5-6 and TRBJ2-7; TRBD2 might be the D (6 bases). Trimming cost V 4 bases and J 3 bases, with 23 bases left between them. The germline gives CDR1 SGHDT, CDR2 YYEEEE. The CDR3 runs to 17 residues. The CDR3 DNA reads TGTGCCAGCAGCGCGGCGGGACTCACCCCCCGGAGCTACGAGCAGTACTTC. This translates into CASSAAGLTPRSYEQYF.

This clone was counted a few times. The gene calls are TRBV30 and TRBJ2-7; D perhaps matches TRBD2 (6 bases). Trimming removed 0 bases at V and 4 bases at J, with 19 bases between. Germline CDR1 and CDR2: GTSNPN and SVGIG (reference sequence). The CDR3 consists of 16 residues. The CDR3 region is CAWSVRGSGPKYEQYF. The CDR3, as DNA: TGTGCCTGGAGTGTACGGGGTAGCGGTCCGAAGTACGAGCAGTACTTC. Variable domain in full (rest from reference TRBV30 and TRBJ2-7): SQTIHQWPATLVQPVGSPLSLECTVEGTSNPNLYWYRQAAGRGLQLLFYSVGIGQISSEVPQNLSASRPQDRQFILSSKKLLLSDSGFYLCAWSVRGSGPKYEQYFGPGTRLTVT.

This clone has a handful of counts. V gene TRBV5-1 combines with J gene TRBJ1-6, with 8 bases that match TRBD1. CDR1 SGHRS and CDR2 YFSETQ come from the germline V gene. The trim removed 0 bases at V and 7 bases at J, leaving 0 bases unmatched. The CDR3 sequence is 14 residues long. CDR3 coding DNA: TGCGCCAGCAGCTTGGGACAGGGGAATTCACCCCTCCACTTT. As protein: CASSLGQGNSPLHF. Full variable domain (outside the CDR3, taken from reference TRBV5-1 and TRBJ1-6): KAGVTQTPRYLIKTRGQQVTLSCSPISGHRSVSWYQQTPGQGLQFLFEYFSETQRNKGNFPGRFSGRQFSNSRSEMNVSTLELGDSALYLCASSLGQGNSPLHFGNGTRLTVT.

The V call is TRBV28, the J call TRBJ2-1; D unclear. The CDR3 sequence is 21 residues long. Germline assignment: CDR1 MDHEN and CDR2 SYDVKM. V was clipped by 1 base and J by 3 bases, with 28 bases between them. CDR3 nucleotides: TGTGCCAGCAGTTTATATATTACGGGTGATGCCGCCACATTCCTCTACAATGAGCAGTTCTTC. Translation gives CASSLYITGDAATFLYNEQFF.

This clone was seen only once. The genes are TRBV11-2 and TRBJ1-1; TRBD1 aligns across 7 bases. The CDR3 is 15 residues long. After removal of 5 bases from V and 4 bases from J, the junction contained 10 bases not matched to a gene. Germline assignment: CDR1 SGHAT and CDR2 FQNNGV. The CDR3 DNA reads as TGTGCCAGCAGCCCTTCGGCGGGACAGTCCACTGAAGCTTTCTTT. Its protein product is CASSPSAGQSTEAFF.

This clone appeared once. V gene TRBV18 combines with J gene TRBJ1-1, with D possibly matching TRBD1 (6 bases). Germline values: CDR1 KGHSH, CDR2 LQKENI. There are 15 residues in the CDR3. V lost 3 bases and J lost 11, with 22 bases in between. The chain's CDR3 is CASSPTGLTSPGAFF. CDR3 DNA: TGTGCCAGCTCACCGACAGGTCTCACCTCGCCGGGGGCTTTCTTT.

The CDR3: CASSLATGQGRLVRNEQFF. The CDR3, as DNA: TGTGCCAGCAGCTTAGCAACGGGACAGGGAAGGTTAGTTCGCAATGAGCAGTTCTTC. V usage is TRBV11-1 and J usage is TRBJ2-1, with TRBD1 matching 9 bases. The CDR3 runs 19 residues. In germline, CDR1 is SGHAT, CDR2 FQDESV (reference sequence). Trimming cost V 0 bases and J 6 bases; bases outside gene matches: 15.

The chain carries TRBV30 and TRBJ2-2; TRBD1 matches 10 bases. CDR1 and CDR2 (germline): GTSNPN, SVGIG (reference sequence). The CDR3 is made up of 14 amino acids. The ends lost 5 bases at V and 8 bases at J; junction bases unmatched: 8. Here the CDR3 reads CAWGPGQGFGELFF. The CDR3 DNA sequence: TGTGCCTGGGGGCCGGGACAGGGGTTTGGGGAGCTGTTTTTT.

This chain uses TRBV5-5 with TRBJ1-2, with a possible D match to TRBD1 (5 bases). The CDR3 spans 13 residues. The V gene lost 2 bases and the J gene lost 9 bases, with 14 bases spanning the gap. The germline V gene has CDR1 SGHKS and CDR2 YYEKEE (reference sequence). This CDR3 reads CASSLGAGVRYTF. The DNA of the CDR3 is TGTGCCAGCAGCTTAGGGGCCGGTGTCCGCTACACCTTC.

The rearrangement joins TRBV11-3 to TRBJ2-1; 11 nucleotides align to TRBD2. The V and J ends lost 0 bases and 0 bases, in that order; junction bases with no gene match: 7. Germline V gene data show CDR1 as SGHNT and CDR2 as YENEEA. This CDR3 contains 19 residues. The CDR3 DNA reads as TGTGCCAGCAGCTTAGATGGTCGGCTAGCGGGAGGCTCCTACAATGAGCAGTTCTTC. Translating it yields CASSLDGRLAGGSYNEQFF.